Below, 26 T cell receptor beta chains from the same sample are listed, as sequenced in a study of T cell responses to AZD1222 COVID-19 vaccine. TCRdb keeps only in-frame clones here, not all; method: immunoSEQ multiplex PCR. The table shows 95,000 to 150,000 clones, with more than 85% occurring only once. This sample comprised peripheral blood, obtained 28 days after the second AZD1222 dose. All receptors come from an adult who received the AZD1222 COVID-19 vaccine.

The sample holds one count of this clone. This chain links TRBV29-1 with TRBJ1-4; D gene uncertain. The CDR3 loop spans 14 amino acids. Germline lookup yields CDR1 SQVTM and CDR2 ANQGSEA. With 4 bases removed from V and 8 bases from J, the gap between germline ends came to 17 bases. The CDR3 sequence: CSVAGGSDGEKLFF. The DNA for the CDR3 is TGCAGCGTTGCAGGAGGGTCGGATGGGGAAAAACTGTTTTTT. Based on the CDR3 plus reference TRBV29-1 and TRBJ1-4, the full variable domain is SAVISQKPSRDICQRGTSLTIQCQVDSQVTMMFWYRQQPGQSLTLIATANQGSEATYESGFVIDKFPISRPNLTFSTLTVSNMSPEDSSIYLCSVAGGSDGEKLFFGSGTQLSVL.

The CDR3 nucleotides are TGTGCCAGCAGTCGACGACAGGGGATTAATTCACCCCTCCACTTT. This encodes CASSRRQGINSPLHF. This chain joins TRBV6-5 and TRBJ1-6, with 8 positions matching TRBD1. Germline CDR1 is MNHEY and CDR2 is SVGAGI. Trimming took 5 bases from V and 6 from J; bases not matched to a gene: 6. The CDR3 has 15 residues.

The chain joins TRBV6-1 to TRBJ2-5; TRBD2 is a possible D gene (6 bases). Germline V gives CDR1 MNHNS, CDR2 SASEGT. This CDR3 region has 17 residues. The V end lost 1 base, the J end lost 2 bases, and 17 bases lay between the germline ends. The chain's CDR3 is CASSEVRVSGIQETQYF. The CDR3 DNA reads TGTGCCAGCAGTGAAGTTCGGGTTAGCGGCATACAAGAGACCCAGTACTTC.

The chain couples TRBV9 to TRBJ1-6; possible D gene TRBD1, 6 bases. The length of the CDR3 is 14 residues. Trimming shortened V by 1 base and J by 6 bases, and 8 bases separated the two germline ends. Germline CDR1 is SGDLS and CDR2 is YYNGEE. DNA of the CDR3: TGTGCCAGCAGCGTATCAGGGGTTAATTCACCCCTCCACTTT. Translated: CASSVSGVNSPLHF.

This chain joins TRBV12-3 or TRBV12-4 and TRBJ2-2; no clear D gene. Trimming took off 0 bases at V and 6 bases at J, with 5 bases between the two ends. The CDR3 consists of 13 residues. The CDR3 sequence: CASSLAMAGELFF. The CDR3 DNA reads as TGTGCCAGCAGTTTAGCGATGGCCGGGGAGCTGTTTTTT.

The chain is built from TRBV30 and TRBJ1-3, with 7 bases identical to TRBD1. Trimming cost V 2 bases and J 0 bases; bases outside gene matches: 4. Germline V lookup: CDR1 GTSNPN, CDR2 SVGIG (reference sequence). This CDR3 comprises 15 residues. CDR3 nucleotides: TGTGCCTGGAGTTCCCCAGGGGGCTCTGGAAACACCATATATTTT. Translation gives CAWSSPGGSGNTIYF.

This chain joins TRBV13 and TRBJ2-7; D remains unclear. The length of the CDR3 is 14 residues. Deletions cut 1 base from V and 1 base from J, with 8 bases between. Germline lookup yields CDR1 PRHDT and CDR2 FYEKMQ (reference sequence). CDR3 nucleotide sequence: TGTGCCAGCAGCTTAGAGAGAGATTCCTACGAGCAGTACTTC. This encodes CASSLERDSYEQYF.

The chain combines TRBV7-8 with TRBJ1-3; D is perhaps TRBD1 (5 bases). The germline V gene has CDR1 SGHVS and CDR2 FQNEAQ. The length of the CDR3 is 16 residues. Between the trimmed V and J ends, which lost 5 bases and 4 bases, there was a span of 18 bases. The CDR3 here is CASSPLGGALGNTIYF. DNA of the CDR3: TGTGCCAGCAGCCCCCTCGGTGGGGCCCTAGGAAACACCATATATTTT. Full variable domain (outside the CDR3, taken from reference TRBV7-8 and TRBJ1-3): GAGVSQSPRYKVAKRGQDVALRCDPISGHVSLFWYQQALGQGPEFLTYFQNEAQLDKSGLPSDRFFAERPEGSVSTLKIQRTQQEDSAVYLCASSPLGGALGNTIYFGEGSWLTVV.

The chain uses TRBV6-5 and TRBJ1-2, with 7 bases aligning to TRBD1. The V and J ends lost 5 bases and 5 bases, in that order; junction bases with no gene match: 8. In germline, CDR1 is MNHEY, CDR2 SVGAGI. The CDR3 has 14 amino acids. In nucleotides, the CDR3 is TGTGCCAGCAGTAGGGACAGACAGTATTATGGCTACACCTTC. This encodes CASSRDRQYYGYTF.

Comment on this clone: The identical CDR3 is also encoded by other nucleotide sequences in the sample. The genes are TRBV5-6 and TRBJ1-2, with TRBD1 matching 7 bases. CDR1 SGHDT and CDR2 YYEEEE come from the germline V gene. V was pared by 4 bases and J by 7 bases, with 7 bases of the junction left unmatched. This CDR3 region has 13 residues. CDR3 bases: TGTGCCAGCAGCCTGACAGGGATCAGTGGCTACACCTTC. Translation gives CASSLTGISGYTF.

CDR3 DNA sequence: TGTGCCAGCAGCGAGAGAGGGAGGTCCGACAATGAGCAGTTCTTC. The encoded protein is CASSERGRSDNEQFF. This chain uses TRBV5-4 with TRBJ2-1; D is possibly TRBD2 (6 bases). Germline V gene data show CDR1 as SGHNT and CDR2 as YYREEE (reference sequence). The CDR3 has 15 amino acids. V was clipped by 4 bases and J by 5 bases, with 16 bases between them.

This chain links TRBV7-8 with TRBJ2-1; 9 positions agree with TRBD2. The CDR3 has 17 residues. V trimming: 4 bases; J trimming: 4 bases; junction bases outside the gene matches: 11. Germline V gene data show CDR1 as SGHVS and CDR2 as FQNEAQ. CDR3 nucleotide sequence: TGTGCCAGCAGCTCCGGGGGCCTAGCGGGACCTTACAATGAGCAGTTCTTC. It translates to CASSSGGLAGPYNEQFF.

The rearrangement links TRBV4-3 to TRBJ2-3; 11 nucleotides align to TRBD2. Germline V gene sequence: CDR1 LGHNA, CDR2 YSLEER. This CDR3 is 19 amino acids long. The junction had 13 bases not matched to a gene; V was cut back by 3 bases and J by 2 bases. CDR3: CASSQSLAGGSSYTDTQYF. The CDR3 DNA sequence: TGCGCCAGCAGCCAGTCGCTAGCGGGGGGCTCAAGCTACACAGATACGCAGTATTTT.

The V gene is TRBV9, the J gene TRBJ2-2, with TRBD2 matching over 11 bases. Germline V gene sequence: CDR1 SGDLS, CDR2 YYNGEE. The CDR3 has 17 residues. The J segment lost 7 bases and the V segment lost 2 bases, leaving 10 bases of the junction unmatched. This CDR3 reads CASSVSGGAGNRGELFF. CDR3 sequence (DNA): TGTGCCAGCAGCGTTAGCGGGGGGGCCGGTAATCGCGGGGAGCTGTTTTTT.

In its sample, this clone was seen a few times. The V call is TRBV4-1, the J call TRBJ1-6; D gene unclear. The CDR3 is made up of 16 amino acids. Germline V lookup: CDR1 MGHRA, CDR2 YSYEKL. V lost 2 bases and J 7 bases, leaving 15 bases between the germline ends. This CDR3 reads CASSQTGLELNSPLHF. The CDR3, as DNA: TGCGCCAGCAGCCAAACGGGCCTCGAGTTGAATTCACCCCTCCACTTT.

The chain is built from TRBV30 and TRBJ2-3; 15 bases match TRBD2. This CDR3 region has 18 residues. Germline values: CDR1 GTSNPN, CDR2 SVGIG (reference sequence). V was pared by 2 bases and J by 3 bases, with 9 bases of the junction left unmatched. In DNA form, the CDR3 reads TGTGCCTGGAGTTACCGAAAGGGACTAGCGGGAGGTACAGATACGCAGTATTTT. It codes for CAWSYRKGLAGGTDTQYF.

This chain joins TRBV6-5 and TRBJ1-1; D gene unclear. Germline lookup yields CDR1 MNHEY and CDR2 SVGAGI. The CDR3 consists of 11 residues. V lost 11 bases and J 6 bases, leaving 13 bases between the germline ends. CDR3 residues: CALMGFPEAFF. The CDR3 DNA reads as TGTGCCCTCATGGGGTTCCCTGAAGCTTTCTTT.

This chain connects TRBV7-2 to TRBJ2-1, with 7 nucleotides matching TRBD1. Germline V gene data show CDR1 as SGHTA and CDR2 as FQGNSA. CDR3 size: 16 residues. Trimming at V came to 3 bases and at J to 4 bases, leaving 9 bases not matched to a gene. The DNA for the CDR3 is TGTGCCAGCAGCTTTGATACTAAACAGGGGTACAATGAGCAGTTCTTC. Its protein is CASSFDTKQGYNEQFF.

The chain uses TRBV5-1 and TRBJ2-5, with 7 bases fitting TRBD1. CDR1 is SGHRS and CDR2 is YFSETQ in the germline V gene. J lost 3 bases, V lost 4 bases, and 6 bases had no gene match. This CDR3 is built from 14 residues. The CDR3 reads CASSPGTAKETQYF. The CDR3 DNA is TGCGCCAGCAGCCCTGGGACAGCCAAAGAGACCCAGTACTTC. Using reference TRBV5-1 and TRBJ2-5 for the parts outside the CDR3, the full variable domain is KAGVTQTPRYLIKTRGQQVTLSCSPISGHRSVSWYQQTPGQGLQFLFEYFSETQRNKGNFPGRFSGRQFSNSRSEMNVSTLELGDSALYLCASSPGTAKETQYFGPGTRLLVL.

The gene calls are TRBV9 and TRBJ2-3; D is possibly TRBD1 or TRBD2 (5 bases each). The CDR3 consists of 14 residues. The V gene's germline CDR1 is SGDLS and CDR2 YYNGEE. V lost 3 bases to trimming and J lost 2 bases, with 10 bases between them. The CDR3 nucleotides are TGTGCCAGCAGCGCGGGACCCTCCACAGATACGCAGTATTTT. This translates into CASSAGPSTDTQYF. The full variable domain, completed using reference TRBV9 and TRBJ2-3, is DSGVTQTPKHLITATGQRVTLRCSPRSGDLSVYWYQQSLDQGLQFLIQYYNGEERAKGNILERFSAQQFPDLHSELNLSSLELGDSALYFCASSAGPSTDTQYFGPGTRLTVL.

The chain is built from TRBV3-1 (or the pseudogene TRBV3-2) and TRBJ2-1; no reliable D call. The CDR3 runs 16 residues. Trimming left V 4 bases short and J 7 bases short, with 20 bases between. Looked up from germline, CDR1 is LGHDT and CDR2 is YNNKEL (reference sequence). DNA of the CDR3: TGTGCCAGCAGCCTAAGTGGCGATCAGGCGAGGAATGAGCAGTTCTTC. Translation: CASSLSGDQARNEQFF.

This clone was seen a few times. The chain couples TRBV6-1 to TRBJ2-7, with D perhaps matching TRBD1 (5 bases). CDR1 and CDR2 (germline): MNHNS, SASEGT. The CDR3 consists of 13 residues. The V and J ends lost 2 bases and 2 bases respectively, with 7 bases between them. CDR3 region: CASSERQTYEQYF. CDR3 DNA: TGTGCCAGCAGTGAAAGACAGACCTACGAGCAGTACTTC.

This chain connects TRBV7-9 to TRBJ2-5, with D perhaps given as TRBD1 or TRBD2 (5 bases each). Germline loops: CDR1 SEHNR, CDR2 FQNEAQ (reference sequence). The CDR3 extends over 14 amino acids. V was clipped by 4 bases and J by 4 bases, with 13 bases between them. In nucleotides, the CDR3 is TGTGCCAGCAGCTCTAGCTCAGGGATAGAGACCCAGTACTTC. Amino acid sequence: CASSSSSGIETQYF. The whole variable domain, filled in from reference TRBV7-9 and TRBJ2-5, reads DTGVSQNPRHKITKRGQNVTFRCDPISEHNRLYWYRQTLGQGPEFLTYFQNEAQLEKSRLLSDRFSAERPKGSFSTLEIQRTEQGDSAMYLCASSSSSGIETQYFGPGTRLLVL.

The chain recombines TRBV4-1 with TRBJ1-1; 7 positions agree with TRBD1. The CDR3 totals 16 residues. The V and J ends lost 4 bases and 0 bases, in that order; junction bases with no gene match: 8. Germline V gene lookup returns CDR1 MGHRA and CDR2 YSYEKL. This chain's CDR3 is CASSLWTGTMNTEAFF. CDR3 in DNA: TGCGCCAGCAGCCTATGGACAGGTACCATGAACACTGAAGCTTTCTTT.

This clone is termed medium-sized. The junction and the germline gene differ at one end; a read error may be behind it. The CDR3: CASSSPPKSNF. CDR3 in DNA: TGCGCCAGCAGCTCTCCGCCGAAGTCGAACTTC. V usage is TRBV5-1 and J usage is TRBJ1-2; no reliable D call. From germline, CDR1 is SGHRS and CDR2 YFSETQ. This CDR3 comprises 11 residues. Based on the CDR3 plus reference TRBV5-1 and TRBJ1-2, the full variable domain is KAGVTQTPRYLIKTRGQQVTLSCSPISGHRSVSWYQQTPGQGLQFLFEYFSETQRNKGNFPGRFSGRQFSNSRSEMNVSTLELGDSALYLCASSSPPKSNFGSGTRLTVV.

The J gene is TRBJ1-1, the V gene TRBV5-1, with a weak D call TRBD1 (6 bases). Deletions cut 0 bases from V and 4 bases from J, with 16 bases between. The CDR3 loop spans 16 amino acids. Germline V gene lookup returns CDR1 SGHRS and CDR2 YFSETQ. The CDR3 bases are TGCGCCAGCAGCTTGGCTTCCGGGGGCGACGGCACTGAAGCTTTCTTT. As protein: CASSLASGGDGTEAFF.